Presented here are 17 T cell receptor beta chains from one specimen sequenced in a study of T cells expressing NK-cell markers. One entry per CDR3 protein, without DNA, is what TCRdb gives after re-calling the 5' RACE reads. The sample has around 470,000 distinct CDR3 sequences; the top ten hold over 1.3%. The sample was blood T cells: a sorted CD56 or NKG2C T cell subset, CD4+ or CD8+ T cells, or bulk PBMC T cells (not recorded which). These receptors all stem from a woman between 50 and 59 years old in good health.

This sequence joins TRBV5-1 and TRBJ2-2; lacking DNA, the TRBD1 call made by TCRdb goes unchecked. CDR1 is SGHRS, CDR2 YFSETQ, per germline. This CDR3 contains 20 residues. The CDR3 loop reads CASSPLRGTTTLANTGELFF.

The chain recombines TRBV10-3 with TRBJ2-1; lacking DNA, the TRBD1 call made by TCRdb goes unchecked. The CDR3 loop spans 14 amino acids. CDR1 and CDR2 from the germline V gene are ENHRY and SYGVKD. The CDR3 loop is CAIRVAGRNNEQFF.

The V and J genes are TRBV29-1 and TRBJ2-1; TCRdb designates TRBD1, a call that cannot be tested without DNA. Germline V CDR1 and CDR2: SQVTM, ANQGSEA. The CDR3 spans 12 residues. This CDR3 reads CSGGQGMNEQFF.

CDR3 loop: CASSDPQGPYF. V gene TRBV6-1 combines with J gene TRBJ2-5; checking the TCRdb D call of TRBD1 is not possible without DNA. Germline V gene lookup returns CDR1 MNHNS and CDR2 SASEGT. This CDR3 spans 11 amino acids.

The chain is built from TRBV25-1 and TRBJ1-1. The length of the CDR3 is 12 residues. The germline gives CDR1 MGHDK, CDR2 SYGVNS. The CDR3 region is CASSETRHGAFF.

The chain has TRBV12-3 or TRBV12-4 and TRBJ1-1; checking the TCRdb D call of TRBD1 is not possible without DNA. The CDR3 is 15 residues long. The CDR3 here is CASRRRGGADTEAFF.

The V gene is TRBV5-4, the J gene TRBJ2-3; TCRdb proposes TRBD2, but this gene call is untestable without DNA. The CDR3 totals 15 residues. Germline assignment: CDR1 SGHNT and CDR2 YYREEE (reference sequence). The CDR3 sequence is CASSESGTLTDTQYF.

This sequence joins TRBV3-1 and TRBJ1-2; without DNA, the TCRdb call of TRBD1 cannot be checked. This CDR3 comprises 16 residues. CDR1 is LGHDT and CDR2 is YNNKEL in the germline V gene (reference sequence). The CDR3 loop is CASSQYKGQTNYGYTF.

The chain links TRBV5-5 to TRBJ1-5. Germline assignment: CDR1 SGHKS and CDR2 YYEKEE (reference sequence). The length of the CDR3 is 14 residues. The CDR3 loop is CASSSDSFQQPQHF.

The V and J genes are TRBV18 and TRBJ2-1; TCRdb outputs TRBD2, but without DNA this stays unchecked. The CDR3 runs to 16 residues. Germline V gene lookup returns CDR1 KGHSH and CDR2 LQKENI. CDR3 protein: CASSPSSGSRFNEQFF.

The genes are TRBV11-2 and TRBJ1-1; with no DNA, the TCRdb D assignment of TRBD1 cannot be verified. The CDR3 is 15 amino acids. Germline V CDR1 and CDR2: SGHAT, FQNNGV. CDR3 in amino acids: CASSLKAGVNTEAFF.

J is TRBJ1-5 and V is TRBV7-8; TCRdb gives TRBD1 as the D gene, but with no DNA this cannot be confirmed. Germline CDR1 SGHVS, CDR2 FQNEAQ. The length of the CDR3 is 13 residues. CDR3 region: CASSLVPGDPQHF.

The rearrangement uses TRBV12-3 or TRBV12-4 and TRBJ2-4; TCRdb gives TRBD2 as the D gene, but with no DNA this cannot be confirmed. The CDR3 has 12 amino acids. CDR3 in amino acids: CASAPLAGIQYF.

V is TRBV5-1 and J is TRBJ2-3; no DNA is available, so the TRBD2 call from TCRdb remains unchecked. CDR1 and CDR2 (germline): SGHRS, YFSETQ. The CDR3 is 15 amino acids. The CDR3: CASSSEAGITDTQYF.

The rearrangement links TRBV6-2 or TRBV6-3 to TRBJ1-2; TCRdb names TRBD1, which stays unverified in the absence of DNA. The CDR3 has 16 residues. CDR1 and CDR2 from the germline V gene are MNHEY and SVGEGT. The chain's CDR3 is CASSYFAAAPPDGYTF.

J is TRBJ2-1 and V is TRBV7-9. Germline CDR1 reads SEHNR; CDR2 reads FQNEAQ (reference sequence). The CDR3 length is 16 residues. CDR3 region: CASSFPSAGAPNEQFF.

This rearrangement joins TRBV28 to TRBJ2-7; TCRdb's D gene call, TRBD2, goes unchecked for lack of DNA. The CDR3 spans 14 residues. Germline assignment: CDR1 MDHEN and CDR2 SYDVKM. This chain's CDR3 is CASKQNGGSTQQYF.